This TCR beta chain originates from a study of blood T cell repertoires in COVID-19. Study at large: Samples representing acute and convalescent COVID-19 were sourced from the United States, Italy and Spain. PBMCs, B-cell-depleted T cells, or T cells provided the cDNA or gDNA that made up the material.

The CDR3 is made up of 14 amino acids. Germline V gives CDR1 ENHRY, CDR2 SYGVKD. Trimming removed 6 bases at V and 7 bases at J, with 18 bases between. In the authors' workflow: Reference gene primer amplification in the assay estimated nucleated cell counts. Produced via immunoSEQ multiplex PCR; TCRdb's table is partial and in-frame only. The V and J calls and clone size were taken over from that table, and D and trimming were inferred from the DNA. The sample holds 120,000 to 150,000 clones, roughly 76% seen once. The source is a man aged 80 or over with acute or convalescent COVID-19. Sequencing was performed on peripheral blood. The chain uses TRBV10-3 and TRBJ1-2; D is unresolved. For the CDR3, the DNA is TGTGCCATCAGCGATGCAGGCCTCTTATTTGGCTACACCTTC. It is translated as CAISDAGLLFGYTF.